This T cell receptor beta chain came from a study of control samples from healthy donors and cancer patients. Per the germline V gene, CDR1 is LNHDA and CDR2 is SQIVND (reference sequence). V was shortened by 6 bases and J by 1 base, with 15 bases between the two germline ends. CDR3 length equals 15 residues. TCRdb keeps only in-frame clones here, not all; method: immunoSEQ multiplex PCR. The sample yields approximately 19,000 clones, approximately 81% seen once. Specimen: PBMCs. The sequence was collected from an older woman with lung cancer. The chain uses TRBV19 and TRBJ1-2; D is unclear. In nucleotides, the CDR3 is TGTGCCAGTAGGAGCCGGGAGGGATTTAACTATGGCTACACCTTC. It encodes CASRSREGFNYGYTF.